This T cell receptor beta chain was recovered during a study of graft-versus-host responses after intestinal transplantation. Between the trimmed V and J ends, which lost 3 bases and 4 bases, there was a span of 11 bases. This CDR3 spans 14 amino acids. The germline CDR1 and CDR2 sequences are MNHGY and SVAAGI. Profiling relied on immunoSEQ multiplex PCR, and the TCRdb table lists in-frame clones only, not all of them. The table records thousands of clones, 30% to 35% of them present only once. Co-plated with roughly 200,000 CFSE-labeled responder cells were roughly 200,000 irradiated, violet-dye-labeled stimulator cells.

The genes are TRBV6-9 and TRBJ2-3; D perhaps matches TRBD2 (6 bases). Material: alloreactive CD8+ T cells from a mixed lymphocyte reaction culture, obtained before transplantation. Described subset: CFSE-low proliferating T cells sorted from approximately six-day pre-transplant mixed lymphocyte reaction (GvH or HvG direction). The origin of this receptor is a human patient who was an organ donor for intestinal transplantation. The DNA of the CDR3 is TGTGCCAGCAGTTACTGGGGGGTCCCAGATACGCAGTATTTT. As protein: CASSYWGVPDTQYF.